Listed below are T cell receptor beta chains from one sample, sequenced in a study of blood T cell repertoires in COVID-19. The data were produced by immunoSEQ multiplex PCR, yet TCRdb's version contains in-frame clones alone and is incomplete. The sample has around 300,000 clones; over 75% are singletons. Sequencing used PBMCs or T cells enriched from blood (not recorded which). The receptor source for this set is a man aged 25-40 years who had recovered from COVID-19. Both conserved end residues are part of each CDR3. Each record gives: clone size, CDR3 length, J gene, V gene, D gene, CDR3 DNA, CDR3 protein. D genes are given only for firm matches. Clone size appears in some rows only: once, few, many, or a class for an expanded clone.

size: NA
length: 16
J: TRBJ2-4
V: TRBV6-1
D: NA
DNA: TGTGCCAGCAGTGAAGCGTTCAGTTTGGCCAAAAACATTCAGTACTTC
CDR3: CASSEAFSLAKNIQYF

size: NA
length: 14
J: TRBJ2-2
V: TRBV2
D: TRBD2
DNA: TGTGCCGCAGGTCGGGGGGAGGTTCCCGGGGAGCTGTTTTTT
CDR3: CAAGRGEVPGELFF

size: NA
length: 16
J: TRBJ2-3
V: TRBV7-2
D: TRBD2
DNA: TGTGCCAGCAGCTTATATGTGGGGACTAGCGCAGATACGCAGTATTTT
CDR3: CASSLYVGTSADTQYF

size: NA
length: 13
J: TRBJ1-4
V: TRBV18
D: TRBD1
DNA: TGTGCCAGCTCGATCAGGGGGACGGAAAAACTGTTTTTT
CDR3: CASSIRGTEKLFF

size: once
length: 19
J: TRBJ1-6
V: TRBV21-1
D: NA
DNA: TGTGCCAGCAGCAAAGCCCATGGGCAGTTCTGCTCCTATAATTCACCCCTCCACTTT
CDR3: CASSKAHGQFCSYNSPLHF

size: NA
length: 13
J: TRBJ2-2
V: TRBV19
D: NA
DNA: TGTGCCAGTAGTATGGGAGTAACCGGGGAGCTGTTTTTT
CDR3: CASSMGVTGELFF

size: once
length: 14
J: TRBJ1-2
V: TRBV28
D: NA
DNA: TGTGCCAGCTTCAGGGTGGGCGCTAACTATGGCTACACCTTC
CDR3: CASFRVGANYGYTF

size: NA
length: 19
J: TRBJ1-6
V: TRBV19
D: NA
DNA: TGTGCCAGTACTAAGGCGGCAGGGGCGCGCACCGTCTATAATTCACCCCTCCACTTT
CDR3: CASTKAAGARTVYNSPLHF

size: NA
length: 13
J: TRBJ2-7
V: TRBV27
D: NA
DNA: TGTGCCAGCAGTTCCAATGGGGGCTCCGAGCAGTACTTC
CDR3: CASSSNGGSEQYF

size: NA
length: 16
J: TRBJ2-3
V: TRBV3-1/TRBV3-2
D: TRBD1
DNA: TGTGCCAGCAGCCAAGATCCGGGACAGTACACAGATACGCAGTATTTT
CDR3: CASSQDPGQYTDTQYF

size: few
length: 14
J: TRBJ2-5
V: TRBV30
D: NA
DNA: TGTGCCTGGAGTTCGGCAGGGTCTATGGAGACCCAGTACTTC
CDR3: CAWSSAGSMETQYF

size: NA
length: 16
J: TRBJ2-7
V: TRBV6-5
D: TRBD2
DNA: TGTGCCAGCAGTTACGATGTTAGCGGGGGTTCCTACGAGCAGTACTTC
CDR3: CASSYDVSGGSYEQYF

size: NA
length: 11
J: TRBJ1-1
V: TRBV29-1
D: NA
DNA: TGCAGCGTTGGACAGAACACTGAAGCTTTCTTT
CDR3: CSVGQNTEAFF

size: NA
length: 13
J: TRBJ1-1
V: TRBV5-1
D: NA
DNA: TGCGCCAGCAGCTTGACGAGGAACACTGAAGCTTTCTTT
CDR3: CASSLTRNTEAFF

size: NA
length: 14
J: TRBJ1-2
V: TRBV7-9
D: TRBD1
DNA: TGTGCCAGCAGTCCAGGACAGGGGGCTGGTGGCTACACCTTC
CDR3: CASSPGQGAGGYTF

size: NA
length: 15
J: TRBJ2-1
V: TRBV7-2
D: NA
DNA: TGTGCCAGCAGCTTAGGACTAGTTTCCTACAATGAGCAGTTCTTC
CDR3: CASSLGLVSYNEQFF

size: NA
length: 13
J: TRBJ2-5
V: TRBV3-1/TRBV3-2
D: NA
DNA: TGTGCCAGCAGCCAAGATCATGGACTTAGGTCGTACTTC
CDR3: CASSQDHGLRSYF

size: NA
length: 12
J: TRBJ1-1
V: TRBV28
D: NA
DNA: TGTGCCAGCAGTTTAGTGGCAGGTGAAGCTTTCTTT
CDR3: CASSLVAGEAFF

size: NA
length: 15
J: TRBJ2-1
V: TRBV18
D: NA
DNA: TGTGCCAGCTCACCAGGTAGCGGCTCCTACAATGAGCAGTTCTTC
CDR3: CASSPGSGSYNEQFF

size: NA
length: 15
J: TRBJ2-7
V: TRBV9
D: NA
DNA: TGTGCCAGCAGCGTAGGTGGGGGGGGCGCCTACGAGCAGTACTTC
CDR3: CASSVGGGGAYEQYF

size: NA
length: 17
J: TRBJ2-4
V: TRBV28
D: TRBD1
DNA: TGTGCCAGCAGCCCGGGACAGGGTTGGAGAGCCAAAAACATTCAGTACTTC
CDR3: CASSPGQGWRAKNIQYF

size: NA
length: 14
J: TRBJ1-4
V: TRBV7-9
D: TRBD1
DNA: TGTGCCAGCAGGGGACAGGTGGGAGGTGAAAAACTGTTTTTT
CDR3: CASRGQVGGEKLFF

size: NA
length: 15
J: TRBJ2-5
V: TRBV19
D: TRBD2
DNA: TGTGCCAGTAGTCCTCGGGGGGGCCTCCCAGAGACCCAGTACTTC
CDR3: CASSPRGGLPETQYF

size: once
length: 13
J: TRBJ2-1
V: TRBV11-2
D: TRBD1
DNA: TGTGCCAGCATTCGACAGGGTACCAATGAGCAGTTCTTC
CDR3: CASIRQGTNEQFF

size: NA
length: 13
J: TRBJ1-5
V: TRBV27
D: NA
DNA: TGTGCCAGCAGTCTAGGGGGGGATCAGCCCCAGCATTTT
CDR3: CASSLGGDQPQHF

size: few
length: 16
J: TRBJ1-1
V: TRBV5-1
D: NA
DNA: TGCGCCAGCAGGAGTGGAAGCAGGTCTTGGAACACTGAAGCTTTCTTT
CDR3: CASRSGSRSWNTEAFF

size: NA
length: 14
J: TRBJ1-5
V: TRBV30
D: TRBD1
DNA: TGTGCCTGGAGTGAGGGACAGGGTGGCCAGCCCCAGCATTTT
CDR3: CAWSEGQGGQPQHF

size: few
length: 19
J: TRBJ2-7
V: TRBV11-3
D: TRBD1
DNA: TGTGCCAGCAGCTTAGGGACGAGCCTTACCGGGACAGGGGTCTACGAGCAGTACTTC
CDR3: CASSLGTSLTGTGVYEQYF

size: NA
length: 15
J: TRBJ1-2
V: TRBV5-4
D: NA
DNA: TGTGCCAGCAGCTTTGACAACTCGGTTCTATATGGCTACACCTTC
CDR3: CASSFDNSVLYGYTF

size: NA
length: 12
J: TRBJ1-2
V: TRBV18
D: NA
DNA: TGTGCCAGCTCGTACAGGGACTATGGCTACACCTTC
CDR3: CASSYRDYGYTF

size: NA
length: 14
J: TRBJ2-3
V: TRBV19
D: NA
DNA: TGTGCCAGTCGAGACGGGACTAGCACAGATACGCAGTATTTT
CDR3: CASRDGTSTDTQYF

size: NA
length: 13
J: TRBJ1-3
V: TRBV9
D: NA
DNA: TGTGCCAGCAGCGCGGCCGGCTCTTCGGGGATATATTTT
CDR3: CASSAAGSSGIYF

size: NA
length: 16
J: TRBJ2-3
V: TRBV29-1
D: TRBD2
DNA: TGCAGCGTTGGAGTTAAGCGGGGGGTCCCCACAGATACGCAGTATTTT
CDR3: CSVGVKRGVPTDTQYF

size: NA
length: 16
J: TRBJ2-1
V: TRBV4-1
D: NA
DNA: TGCGCCAGCAGCCAAGTTTTGGGGGCGAAGGACAATGAGCAGTTCTTC
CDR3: CASSQVLGAKDNEQFF

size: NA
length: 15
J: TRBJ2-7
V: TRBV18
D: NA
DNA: TGTGCCAGCTCTCCGGACAGAGGAGTTAGCTACGAGCAGTACTTC
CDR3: CASSPDRGVSYEQYF

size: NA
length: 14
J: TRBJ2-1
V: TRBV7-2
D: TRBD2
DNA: TGTGCCAGCAGCCCTAGCGGGGGGCTTGGTGAGCAGTTCTTC
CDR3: CASSPSGGLGEQFF

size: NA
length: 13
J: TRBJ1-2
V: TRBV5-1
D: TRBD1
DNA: TGCGCCAGCAGCCCGGGACAGTGGAATGGCTACACCTTC
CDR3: CASSPGQWNGYTF

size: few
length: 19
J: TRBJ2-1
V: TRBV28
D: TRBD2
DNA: TGTGCCAGCGGACCGGGACTAGCGGGGGGTCGCAGCTCCTACAATGAGCAGTTCTTC
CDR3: CASGPGLAGGRSSYNEQFF

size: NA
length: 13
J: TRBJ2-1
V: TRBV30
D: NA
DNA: TGTGCCTGGAGTACTAATGGATTCGATGAGCAGTTCTTC
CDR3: CAWSTNGFDEQFF

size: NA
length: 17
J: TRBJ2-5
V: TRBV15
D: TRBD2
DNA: TGTGCCACCAGCAGCACACGTACGGGGGGAATAGGAGAGACCCAGTACTTC
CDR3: CATSSTRTGGIGETQYF

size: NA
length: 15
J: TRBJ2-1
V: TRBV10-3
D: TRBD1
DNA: TGTGCCATCAGTGAGACAGGGGGTTACTACAATGAGCAGTTCTTC
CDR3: CAISETGGYYNEQFF